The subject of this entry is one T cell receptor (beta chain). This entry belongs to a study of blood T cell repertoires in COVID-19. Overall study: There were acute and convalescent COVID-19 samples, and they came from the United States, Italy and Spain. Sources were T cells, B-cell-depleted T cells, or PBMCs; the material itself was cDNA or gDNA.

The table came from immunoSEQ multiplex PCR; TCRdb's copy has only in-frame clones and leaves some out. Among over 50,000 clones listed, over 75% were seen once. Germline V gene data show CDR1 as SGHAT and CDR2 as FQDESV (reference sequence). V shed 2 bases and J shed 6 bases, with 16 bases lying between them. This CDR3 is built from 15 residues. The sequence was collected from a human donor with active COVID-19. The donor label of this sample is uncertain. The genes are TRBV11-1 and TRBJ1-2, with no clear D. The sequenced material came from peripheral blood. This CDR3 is CASSLSMSAEDGYTF. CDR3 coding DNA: TGTGCCAGCAGCTTATCAATGAGCGCAGAGGATGGCTACACCTTC. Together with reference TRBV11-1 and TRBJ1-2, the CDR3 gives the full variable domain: EAEVAQSPRYKITEKSQAVAFWCDPISGHATLYWYRQILGQGPELLVQFQDESVVDDSQLPKDRFSAERLKGVDSTLKIQPAELGDSAMYLCASSLSMSAEDGYTFGSGTRLTVV.